This T cell receptor (beta chain) was documented in a study of T cells in Graves' hyperthyroidism and ophthalmopathy. Study results and caveats: Ophthalmopathy was distinguished from stable hyperthyroidism by 13 V-J signatures.

From 8.5 to 10 ml of fresh peripheral blood, PBMCs were isolated. TCR beta CDR3 region amplification was performed from RNA transcripts. The TCR CDR3 was amplified in a first-round RT-PCR using the HTBI primer set. TCRdb ran MiXCR on the multiplex PCR reads and lists one entry per CDR3 protein. The data contain approximately 610,000 distinct CDR3 sequences, 16% of them singletons. This clonotype was recorded a few times. Its cognate antigen is unknown. V lost 1 base, J lost 9 bases, and 7 bases stayed unmatched. The germline V gene encodes CDR1 SGHTA and CDR2 FQGNSA. CDR3 length equals 15 residues. Specimen: blood. The chain couples TRBV7-2 to TRBJ2-5, with 11 positions matching TRBD1. The clonotype comes from a young woman with Graves' hyperthyroidism. The CDR3, as DNA: TGTGCCAGCAGCTTAGGGGGGACAGGGGGGCAGGCCCAGTACTTC. It yields the protein CASSLGGTGGQAQYF.